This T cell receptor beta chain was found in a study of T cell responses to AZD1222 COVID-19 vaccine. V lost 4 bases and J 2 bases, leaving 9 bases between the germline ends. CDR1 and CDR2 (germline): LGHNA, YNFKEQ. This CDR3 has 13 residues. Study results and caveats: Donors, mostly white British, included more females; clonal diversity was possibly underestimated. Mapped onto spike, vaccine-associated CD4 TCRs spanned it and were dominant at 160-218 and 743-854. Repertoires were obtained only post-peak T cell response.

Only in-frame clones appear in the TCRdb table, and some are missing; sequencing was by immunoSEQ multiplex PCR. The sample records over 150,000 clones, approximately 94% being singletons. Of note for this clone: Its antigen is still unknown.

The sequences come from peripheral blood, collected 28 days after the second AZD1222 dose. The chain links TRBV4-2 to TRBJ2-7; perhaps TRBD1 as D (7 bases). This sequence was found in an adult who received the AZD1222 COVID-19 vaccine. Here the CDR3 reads CASSPGGTYEQYF. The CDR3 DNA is TGTGCCAGCAGCCCAGGGGGGACCTACGAGCAGTACTTC.